This T cell receptor beta chain derives from a study of blood T cells in healthy people across ages. Overall study: In model experiments, template switching was able to capture about one barcoded beta molecule for every two T cells that were present.

Germline V gives CDR1 ENHRY, CDR2 SYGVKD. The CDR3 runs 17 residues. Trimming pared 0 bases from V and 2 bases from J, leaving 14 bases between. Study observations and caveats: Leaving the PBMCs unsorted stopped any conclusive comparison of naive versus antigen-experienced cells.

Together with a sample-barcoded 5' primer, a J-beta primer mix was included in a second PCR lasting about 6 to 12 cycles. TCRdb itself ran the 5' RACE reads through MiXCR, one entry per CDR3 protein. Of 750,000 to 950,000 distinct CDR3 sequences listed, about a quarter are singletons. Worth noting for this clonotype: Its antigen remains unknown.

This same sample was also taken into another study, of T cells of mothers and their children.

The receptor's source is a boy between 10 and 17 years old in good health. The genes are TRBV10-3 and TRBJ1-5; D uncertain. Sequencing was performed on blood. CDR3 amino acids: CAISESISREGNQPQHF. As DNA, the CDR3 is TGTGCCATCAGTGAGTCGATCTCCCGAGAGGGCAATCAGCCCCAGCATTTT.